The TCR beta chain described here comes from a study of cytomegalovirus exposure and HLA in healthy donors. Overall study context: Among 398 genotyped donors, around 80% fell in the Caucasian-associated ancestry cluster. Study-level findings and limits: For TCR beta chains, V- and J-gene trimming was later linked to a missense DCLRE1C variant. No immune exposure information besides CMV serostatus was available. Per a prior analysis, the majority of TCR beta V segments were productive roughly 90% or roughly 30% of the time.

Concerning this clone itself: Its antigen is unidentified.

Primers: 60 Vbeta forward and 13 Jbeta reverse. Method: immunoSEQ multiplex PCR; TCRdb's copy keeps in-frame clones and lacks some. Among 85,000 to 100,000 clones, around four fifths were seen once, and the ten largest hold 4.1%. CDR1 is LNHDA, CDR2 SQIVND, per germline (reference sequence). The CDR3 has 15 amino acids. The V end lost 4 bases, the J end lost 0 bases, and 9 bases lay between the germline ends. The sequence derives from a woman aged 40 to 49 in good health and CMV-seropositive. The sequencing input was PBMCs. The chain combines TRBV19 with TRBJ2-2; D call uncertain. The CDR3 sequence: CASSRPATNTGELFF. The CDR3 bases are TGTGCCAGTAGTAGGCCAGCGACGAACACCGGGGAGCTGTTTTTT.